This TCR beta chain originates from a study of cytomegalovirus exposure and HLA in healthy donors. With respect to this clone: One junction end disagrees with the germline gene, perhaps due to a read error.

Primers for the PCR totalled 60 Vbeta and 13 Jbeta. Data came from immunoSEQ multiplex PCR; TCRdb stores just in-frame clones and leaves some out. The sample has about 180,000 clones, approximately 78% seen once; the top ten hold 2% to 2.5%. The CDR3 sequence is 17 residues long. Germline assignment: CDR1 SSHAT and CDR2 FNYEAQ (reference sequence). The chain has TRBV7-7 and TRBJ2-5, with TRBD2 matching over 15 bases. The receptor was derived from a human donor in good health. The sample taken for sequencing was PBMCs. CDR3: CASSLGTSGGNQETQYF. The CDR3 DNA follows: TGTGCTAGCAGCTTAGGGACTAGCGGGGGGAACCAAGAGACCCAGTACTTC.